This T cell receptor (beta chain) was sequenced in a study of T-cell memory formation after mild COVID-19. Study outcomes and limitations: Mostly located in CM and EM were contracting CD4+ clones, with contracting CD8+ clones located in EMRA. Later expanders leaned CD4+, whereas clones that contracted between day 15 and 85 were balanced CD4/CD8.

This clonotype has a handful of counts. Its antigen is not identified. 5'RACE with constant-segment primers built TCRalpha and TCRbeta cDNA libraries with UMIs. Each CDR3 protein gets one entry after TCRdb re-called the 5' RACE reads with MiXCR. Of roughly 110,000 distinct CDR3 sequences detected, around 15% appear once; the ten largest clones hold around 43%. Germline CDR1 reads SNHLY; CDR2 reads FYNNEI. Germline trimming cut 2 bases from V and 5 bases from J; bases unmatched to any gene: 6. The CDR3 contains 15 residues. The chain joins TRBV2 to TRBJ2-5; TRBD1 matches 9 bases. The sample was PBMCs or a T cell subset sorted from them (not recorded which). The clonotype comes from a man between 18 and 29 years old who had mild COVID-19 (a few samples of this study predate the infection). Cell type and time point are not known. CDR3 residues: CASSEPTGGGETQYF. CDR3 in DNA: TGTGCCAGCAGTGAACCGACAGGGGGAGGGGAGACCCAGTACTTC.